This T cell receptor beta chain was identified in a study of shared clonotypes between healthy human individuals. Whole-study results and caveats: Relative to memory subsets, naive subsets generally showed larger estimated richness. Generation probability values for non-shared clonotypes were lower than those for clonotypes shared by all four donors.

Germline CDR1 and CDR2: SGHAT and FQNNGV. The CDR3 consists of 15 residues. Deletions cut 1 base from V and 5 bases from J, with 12 bases between. The naive CD8 fraction comprised CD45RO-negative cells positively selected for CCR7 and excluded terminally differentiated effector memory CD45RA+ cells. On this clone itself: Its antigen is currently unknown.

Researchers ran the assay at a deep level. Authors' methods: ImmunoSEQ yielded junction-only sequences lacking quality scores, so filtering differed. Repertoires were generated with immunoSEQ multiplex PCR, while TCRdb's copy carries only in-frame clones and drops some. D and trimming were read from the DNA, whereas the V and J calls and clone size are those reported in that table. The sample yields hundreds of thousands of clones, roughly 96% seen once. This receptor was taken from a woman in her twenties or thirties in good health. Sequencing used naive CD8+ T cells sorted from blood. The chain couples TRBV11-2 to TRBJ2-1; D not resolved. The CDR3 DNA follows: TGTGCCAGCAGCTTAGCTGACTTAGACCACAATGAGCAGTTCTTC. It codes for CASSLADLDHNEQFF.